The subject of this entry is one TCR beta chain. Its antigen is not known. This entry comes from a study of cytomegalovirus exposure and HLA in healthy donors. Regarding the study as a whole: No immune exposure information besides CMV serostatus was available. Accurate prediction of most subjects' HLA-A and HLA-B alleles from TCR beta sequences was reported.

The PCR ran on 60 Vbeta and 13 Jbeta primers. Profiled with immunoSEQ multiplex PCR; TCRdb holds only in-frame clones, not every one. This table has about 190,000 clones, around 80% appearing once. Each of the donors was a healthy bone marrow donor. Germline V gives CDR1 MNHEY, CDR2 SMNVEV (reference sequence). The CDR3 totals 13 residues. The ends lost 5 bases at V and 4 bases at J; junction bases unmatched: 4. This chain uses TRBV27 with TRBJ1-1; 7 bases agree with TRBD1. The sample was PBMCs. This TCR was recovered from a boy between 2 and 15 years old in good health and CMV-seronegative. CDR3 amino acids: CASSATGLTEAFF. As DNA, the CDR3 is TGTGCCAGCAGTGCGACAGGGCTCACTGAAGCTTTCTTT.